This T cell receptor beta chain was obtained from a study of control samples from healthy donors and cancer patients. V was trimmed by 3 bases and J by 0 bases, leaving 7 bases between them. CDR1 and CDR2 from the germline V gene are SGHKS and YYEKEE (reference sequence). The CDR3 loop spans 14 amino acids. The assay was immunoSEQ multiplex PCR, and TCRdb's table has in-frame clones only and misses some. The repertoire holds approximately 120,000 clones, around 87% seen once, with around 9% in the top ten. The clonotype originates from a man between 40 and 49 years old in good health. This rearrangement joins TRBV5-5 to TRBJ2-4; D is undetermined. The sample was blood. The CDR3 region is CASSSELAKNIQYF. The CDR3 nucleotides read TGTGCCAGCAGCTCAGAATTAGCCAAAAACATTCAGTACTTC.